This T cell receptor beta chain is drawn from a study of T cell responses to AZD1222 COVID-19 vaccine (dated by TCRdb to the early 2020s). Study-wide context: AZD1222 recipients whose second dose came at about 4 weeks and those whose second dose came at about 12 weeks were combined into one group, since spike-specific TCR depth and breadth did not differ between the two schedules. Trial participants were enrolled by age into 18-55, 56-69 and 70-plus year subgroups, with around 140, 26 and 57 TCR-sequenced participants respectively. TCR sequencing covered 230 or so trial participants: 200 to 220 given two doses of AZD1222 and around 26 given two doses of MenACWY control vaccine.

The CDR3 regions of human TCRbeta chains were subjected to immunosequencing. Processing in the source paper ran as follows. Repertoire TCRs were checked for matches against a reference library of SARS-CoV-2-specific TCRs that had been generated using the MIRA antigen-specificity platform. Breadth was defined as the fraction of unique TCRs that were SARS-CoV-2-associated, and depth was defined as the fraction of total T cells that were SARS-CoV-2-associated. Using the MIRA data, every spike-specific TCR was mapped to the spike region that the TCR reacted to and assigned to either a CD4 or a CD8 class. Log10-transformed breadth and depth values were compared by one-way ANOVA with Sidak's multiple comparisons tests. TCRdb carries this immuneACCESS record with in-frame sequences only. Its versions omit some clonotypes, under half of them owing to an unresolved V gene in the studies checked, with the rest unexplained. The V and J calls and clone size were taken over from that table, and D and trimming were inferred from the DNA. The sample has tens of thousands of clones on record, 65% to 90% of them singletons. The ten largest clones capture approximately 10% of the sample.

CDR1 MNHNS and CDR2 SASEGT are derived from the germline V gene. The CDR3 numbers 16 residues from cysteine through phenylalanine. Solely the CDR3 DNA is kept, with 48 bases framed from the first base. From V the trimming removes 3 bases and from J it removes 6 bases, while the gene matches leave 14 bases of the junction unaccounted for. In the paper's terms, the time point label means: baseline before first vaccination. The vaccinee samples were drawn from two UK trials, COV001 and COV002, one of which was a single-blind randomized controlled phase 2/3 trial testing AZD1222 (ChAdOx1 nCoV-19) in healthy adults. Trial participant PBMC samples were collected at day 0 and day 28 after the second dose for TCRbeta chain sequencing. General study outcomes and caveats: Most participants were white British and females outnumbered males, and the authors suggested that clonal diversity may have been underestimated. After two AZD1222 doses, spike-specific TCR breadth and depth were significantly higher than at day 0 and than in MenACWY recipients. No day 14 peak-response samples were available, so repertoires were characterized only after the peak T cell response. Reportedly, close to half of the unique spike-specific TCRs recognized epitopes lying outside the regions that are mutated in the B.1.351 and B.1.1.7 variants. The 56-69-year group was small, and its depth increase did not reach significance, likely because of low power. Conclusions about previously exposed vaccinees are limited because only six or seven AZD1222 recipients were SARS-CoV-2 seropositive at baseline. The vaccine-associated CD4 TCRs covered the entire spike protein, and the dominant responses fell in regions 160-218 and 743-854.

This clone occurred once. The antigen it recognizes is unknown. Base qualities are not recorded, but no much larger clone differs from it by a single base. The chain is made from TRBV6-1 and TRBJ2-7, with 7 central nucleotides matching TRBD2. This clonotype was obtained from an adult in good health. Source: peripheral blood, taken on day 0 of AZD1222 vaccination. The CDR3 has the sequence CASSDRGGSSLGEQYF. In nucleotides, the sequence is TGTGCCAGCAGTGATCGTGGCGGGAGTTCGTTAGGCGAGCAGTACTTC.